This T cell receptor (beta chain) was found in a study of T cell responses to AZD1222 COVID-19 vaccine. As to this clone: Its antigen remains unidentified.

Study-level findings and limits: Repertoire sampling occurred only after the peak T cell response. The sample set comprised mostly white British donors with more females, and clonal diversity was possibly underestimated.

Method: immunoSEQ multiplex PCR; TCRdb's copy keeps in-frame clones and lacks some. The repertoire holds some 120,000 clones, with around 86% as singletons. Sequenced here: peripheral blood, sampled on day 0 of AZD1222 vaccination. This TCR was recovered from an adult in good health.

CDR3 loop: CASSLSKDEQYF. The CDR3 DNA is TGTGCCAGCAGCTTAAGTAAGGACGAGCAGTACTTC. The chain carries TRBV7-9 and TRBJ2-7, with D unclear. Trimming stripped 2 bases from V and 5 bases from J, with 7 bases between. Germline values: CDR1 SEHNR, CDR2 FQNEAQ (reference sequence). The CDR3 is 12 residues long.